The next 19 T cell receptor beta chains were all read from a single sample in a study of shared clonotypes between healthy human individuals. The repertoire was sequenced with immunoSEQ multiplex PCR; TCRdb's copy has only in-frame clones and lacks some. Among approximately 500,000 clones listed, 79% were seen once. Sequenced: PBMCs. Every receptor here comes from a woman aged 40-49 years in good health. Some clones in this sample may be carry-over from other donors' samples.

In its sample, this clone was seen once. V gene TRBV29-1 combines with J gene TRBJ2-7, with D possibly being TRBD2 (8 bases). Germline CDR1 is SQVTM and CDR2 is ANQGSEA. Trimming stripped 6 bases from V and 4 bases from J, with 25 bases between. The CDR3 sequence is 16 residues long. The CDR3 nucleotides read TGCAGCGTCCAAGGGGCAGGGGGGACTAGTGGGTACGAGCAGTACTTC. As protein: CSVQGAGGTSGYEQYF.

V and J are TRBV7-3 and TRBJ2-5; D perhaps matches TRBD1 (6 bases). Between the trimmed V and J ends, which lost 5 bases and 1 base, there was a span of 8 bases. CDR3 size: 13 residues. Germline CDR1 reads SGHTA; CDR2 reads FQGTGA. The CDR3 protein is CASSRGGQETQYF. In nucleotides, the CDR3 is TGTGCCAGCAGCAGAGGGGGCCAAGAGACCCAGTACTTC.

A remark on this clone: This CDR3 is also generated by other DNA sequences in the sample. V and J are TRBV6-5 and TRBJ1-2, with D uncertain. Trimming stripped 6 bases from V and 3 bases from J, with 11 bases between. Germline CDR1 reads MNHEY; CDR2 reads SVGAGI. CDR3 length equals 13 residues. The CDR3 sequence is CASRPDGDYGYTF. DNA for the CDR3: TGTGCCAGCAGACCGGACGGAGACTATGGCTACACCTTC.

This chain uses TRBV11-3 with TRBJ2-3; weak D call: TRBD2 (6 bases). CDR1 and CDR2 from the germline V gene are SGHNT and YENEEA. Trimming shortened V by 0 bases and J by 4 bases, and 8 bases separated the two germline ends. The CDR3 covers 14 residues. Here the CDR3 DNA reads TGTGCCAGCAGCTTAGATTGGAGGGCAGATACGCAGTATTTT. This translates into CASSLDWRADTQYF.

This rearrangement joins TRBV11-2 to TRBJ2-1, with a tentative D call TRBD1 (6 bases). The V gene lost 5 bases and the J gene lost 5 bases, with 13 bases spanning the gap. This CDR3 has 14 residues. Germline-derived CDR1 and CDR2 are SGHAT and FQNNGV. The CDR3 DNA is TGTGCCAGCAGCCCGGTTGGGGGCCACAATGAGCAGTTCTTC. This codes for CASSPVGGHNEQFF.

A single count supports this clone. The CDR3 here is CASSLSRTLAGGQETQYF. DNA of the CDR3: TGTGCCAGCAGTTTATCCCGGACGCTAGCGGGAGGGCAAGAGACCCAGTACTTC. The V call is TRBV28, the J call TRBJ2-5, with 12 bases fitting TRBD2. Germline trimming cut 1 base from V and 2 bases from J; bases unmatched to any gene: 8. From germline, CDR1 is MDHEN and CDR2 SYDVKM. The CDR3 is 18 residues long.

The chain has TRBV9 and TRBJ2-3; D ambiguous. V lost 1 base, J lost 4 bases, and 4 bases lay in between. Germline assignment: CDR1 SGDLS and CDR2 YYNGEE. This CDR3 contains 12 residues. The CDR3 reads CASSVTADTQYF. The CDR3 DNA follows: TGTGCCAGCAGCGTAACCGCAGATACGCAGTATTTT.

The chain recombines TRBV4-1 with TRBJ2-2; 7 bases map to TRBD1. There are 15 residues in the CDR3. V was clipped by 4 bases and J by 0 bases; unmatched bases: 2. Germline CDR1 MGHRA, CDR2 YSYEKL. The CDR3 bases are TGCGCCAGCAGCCTCGGACAGGCGAACACCGGGGAGCTGTTTTTT. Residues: CASSLGQANTGELFF.

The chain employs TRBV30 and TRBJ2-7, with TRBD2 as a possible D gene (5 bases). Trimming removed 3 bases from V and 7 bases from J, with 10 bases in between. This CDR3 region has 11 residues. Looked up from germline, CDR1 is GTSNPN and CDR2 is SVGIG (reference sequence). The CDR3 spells CAWSRREEQYF. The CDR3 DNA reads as TGTGCCTGGAGCCGACGGGAAGAGCAGTACTTC.

CDR3 in amino acids: CASSFDIPNEKLFF. CDR3 DNA: TGTGCCAGCAGTTTTGACATTCCTAATGAAAAACTGTTTTTT. The chain uses TRBV7-2 and TRBJ1-4; the D is unclear. The germline CDR1 and CDR2 sequences are SGHTA and FQGNSA. Trimming took off 6 bases at V and 3 bases at J, with 11 bases between the two ends. The CDR3 spans 14 residues. Supplemented by reference TRBV7-2 and TRBJ1-4, the full variable domain reads GAGVSQSPSNKVTEKGKDVELRCDPISGHTALYWYRQSLGQGLEFLIYFQGNSAPDKSGLPSDRFSAERTGGSVSTLTIQRTQQEDSAVYLCASSFDIPNEKLFFGSGTQLSVL.

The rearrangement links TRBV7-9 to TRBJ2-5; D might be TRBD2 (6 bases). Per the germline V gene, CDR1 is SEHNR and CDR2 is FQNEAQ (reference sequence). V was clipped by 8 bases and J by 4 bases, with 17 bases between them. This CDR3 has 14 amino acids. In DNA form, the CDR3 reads TGTGCCAGCCGCCCGGGGAGGTCACCAGAGACCCAGTACTTC. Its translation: CASRPGRSPETQYF.

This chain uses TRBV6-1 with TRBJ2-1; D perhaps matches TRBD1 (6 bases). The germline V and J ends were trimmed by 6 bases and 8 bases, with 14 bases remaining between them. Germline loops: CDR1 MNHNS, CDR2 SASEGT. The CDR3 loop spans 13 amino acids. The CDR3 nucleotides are TGTGCCAGCAGCAAACAGGGTTACGATGAGCAGTTCTTC. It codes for CASSKQGYDEQFF.

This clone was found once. CDR3 bases: TGTGCCAGCAGCTCCCCGGCACGGGTCCCCTACAATGAGCAGTTCTTC. Residues: CASSSPARVPYNEQFF. This chain uses TRBV27 with TRBJ2-1; D not certain. CDR3 length: 16 residues. Germline loops: CDR1 MNHEY, CDR2 SMNVEV (reference sequence). The V end was cut by 6 bases, the J end by 2 bases, with 17 bases between.

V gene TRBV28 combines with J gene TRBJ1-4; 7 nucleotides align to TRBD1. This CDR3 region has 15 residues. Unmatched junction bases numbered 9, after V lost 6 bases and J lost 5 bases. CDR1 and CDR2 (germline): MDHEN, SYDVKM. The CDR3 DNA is TGTGCCAGCAGCACGCCAGACAGGGTAAATGAAAAACTGTTTTTT. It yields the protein CASSTPDRVNEKLFF.

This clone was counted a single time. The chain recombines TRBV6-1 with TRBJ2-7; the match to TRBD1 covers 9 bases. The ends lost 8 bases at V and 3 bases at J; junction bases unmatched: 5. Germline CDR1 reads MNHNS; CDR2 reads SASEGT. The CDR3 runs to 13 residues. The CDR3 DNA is TGTGCCAGCCGGGGGACAGGGTTCTACGAGCAGTACTTC. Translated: CASRGTGFYEQYF.

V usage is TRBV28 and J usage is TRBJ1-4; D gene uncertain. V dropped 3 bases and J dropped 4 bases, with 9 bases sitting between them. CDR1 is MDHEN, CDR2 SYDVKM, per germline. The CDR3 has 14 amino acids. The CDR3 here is CASSFKQLNEKLFF. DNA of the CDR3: TGTGCCAGCAGTTTTAAACAGCTTAATGAAAAACTGTTTTTT.

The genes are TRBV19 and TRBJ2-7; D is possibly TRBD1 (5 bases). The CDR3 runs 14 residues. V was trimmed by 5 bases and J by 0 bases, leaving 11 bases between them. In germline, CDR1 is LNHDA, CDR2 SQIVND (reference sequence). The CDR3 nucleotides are TGTGCCAGTAGTCCTCGACAGTTCTCCTACGAGCAGTACTTC. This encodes CASSPRQFSYEQYF. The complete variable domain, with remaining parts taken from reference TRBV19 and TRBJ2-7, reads DGGITQSPKYLFRKEGQNVTLSCEQNLNHDAMYWYRQDPGQGLRLIYYSQIVNDFQKGDIAEGYSVSREKKESFPLTVTSAQKNPTAFYLCASSPRQFSYEQYFGPGTRLTVT.

The CDR3, as DNA: TGTGCCAGCAGCGTAGGAGGTAGCGGGTCTTACGAGCAGTACTTC. The encoded protein is CASSVGGSGSYEQYF. The genes are TRBV9 and TRBJ2-7, with 7 bases that match TRBD2. The length of the CDR3 is 15 residues. Trimming took 0 bases from V and 4 from J; bases not matched to a gene: 7. Per the germline V gene, CDR1 is SGDLS and CDR2 is YYNGEE.

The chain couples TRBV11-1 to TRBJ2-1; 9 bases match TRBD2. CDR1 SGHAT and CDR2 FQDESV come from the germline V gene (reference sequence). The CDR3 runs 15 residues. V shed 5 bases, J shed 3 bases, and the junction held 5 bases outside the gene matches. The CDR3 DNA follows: TGTGCCAGCAGCATTAGCGGGAGCAACTACAATGAGCAGTTCTTC. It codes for CASSISGSNYNEQFF. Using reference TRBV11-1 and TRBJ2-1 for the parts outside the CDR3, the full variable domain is EAEVAQSPRYKITEKSQAVAFWCDPISGHATLYWYRQILGQGPELLVQFQDESVVDDSQLPKDRFSAERLKGVDSTLKIQPAELGDSAMYLCASSISGSNYNEQFFGPGTRLTVL.